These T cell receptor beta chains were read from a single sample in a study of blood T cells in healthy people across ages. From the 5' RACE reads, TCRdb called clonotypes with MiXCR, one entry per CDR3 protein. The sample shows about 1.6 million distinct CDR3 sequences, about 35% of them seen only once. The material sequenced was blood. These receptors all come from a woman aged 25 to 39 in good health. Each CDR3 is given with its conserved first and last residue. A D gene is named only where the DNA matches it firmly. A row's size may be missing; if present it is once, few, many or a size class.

TGTGCCAGCAGCGTAGGGCAGGGGAGCGCCTACGAGCAGTACTTC CASSVGQGSAYEQYF TRBV9 - few TRBJ2-7
TGCGCCAGCAGCTTGTATTTGACAGATACGCAGTATTTT CASSLYLTDTQYF TRBV5-1 - few TRBJ2-3
TGCAGTGCTAGTCCCGGGACAGGGCTCTTCTACGAGCAGTACTTC CSASPGTGLFYEQYF TRBV20-1 TRBD1 - TRBJ2-7
TGTGCCAGCAGCAATGCCGGCTACGAGCAGTACTTC CASSNAGYEQYF TRBV5-6 - few TRBJ2-7
TGTGCCGGCAGCTTTCCAGGGGAGCAGCCCCAGCATTTT CAGSFPGEQPQHF TRBV11-2 - few TRBJ1-5
TGTGCCAGCACACGGACAGGGGGTCTGGGAGGTGATACGCAGTATTTT CASTRTGGLGGDTQYF TRBV5-6 TRBD1 - TRBJ2-3
TGTGCCAGCAGTTTAATTCTGGCAGATACGCAGTATTTT CASSLILADTQYF TRBV27 - few TRBJ2-3
TGCAGCGTTCGGTTAGCGATGCGGGAGACCCAGTACTTC CSVRLAMRETQYF TRBV29-1 - many TRBJ2-5
TGTGCCACCAGTGATCCCGGCCGCGAACAAGAGACCCAGTACTTC CATSDPGREQETQYF TRBV24-1 - few TRBJ2-5
TGCAGTGCCAACTTTCCGGGACTAGCGGGGGTGATCTCCTACAATGAGCAGTTCTTC CSANFPGLAGVISYNEQFF TRBV20-1 TRBD2 few TRBJ2-1
TGTGCCAGCAGTTCCCCGACTGAACAAGCCACCCAGTACTTC CASSSPTEQATQYF TRBV28 - few TRBJ2-5
TGTGCCAGCAGAAAAATCTCTGGGACAATATCCTACGAGCAGTACTTC CASRKISGTISYEQYF TRBV28 - few TRBJ2-7
TGTGCCAGCAGTGAGGGGGCCGCCCCCTACGAGCAGTACTTC CASSEGAAPYEQYF TRBV27 TRBD1 few TRBJ2-7
TGTGCCAGCCTAGGAAGCGGGAGCGGCTACGAGCAGTACTTC CASLGSGSGYEQYF TRBV3-1 TRBD2 few TRBJ2-7
TGTGCCAGCAGCTCTGCCCGACAGGCCTCCTACGAGCAGTACTTC CASSSARQASYEQYF TRBV7-9 - - TRBJ2-7
TGTGCCAGCAGCCCTCCAGGGTTGAGCGGCTACACCTTC CASSPPGLSGYTF TRBV9 - few TRBJ1-2
TGCAGTGCCAAAAAGGGTGTTAGCAATCAGCCCCAGCATTTT CSAKKGVSNQPQHF TRBV20-1 - - TRBJ1-5
TGCGCCAGCAGCCAAGGTCCAGCGGGGCCGACCCAGTACTTC CASSQGPAGPTQYF TRBV4-1 TRBD2 few TRBJ2-5
TGCGCCAGCAGCCAAGGAAGAATGGGGGGTAGCACAGATACGCAGTATTTT CASSQGRMGGSTDTQYF TRBV4-1 - - TRBJ2-3
TGTGCCAGCAGTCAGGGGAAGCCCGTCTACGAGCAGTACTTC CASSQGKPVYEQYF TRBV28 - - TRBJ2-7
TGTGCCAGCAGCCTAGGCTTGGCTACCAATGAGCAGTTCTTC CASSLGLATNEQFF TRBV9 - - TRBJ2-1
TGCAGTGCTAGCCCGTACGGGCAGGGAGACACTGAAGCTTTCTTT CSASPYGQGDTEAFF TRBV20-1 - few TRBJ1-1
TGTGCCAGCAGTCTGATGGGGCCGGGGATCTCCTACGAGCAGTACTTC CASSLMGPGISYEQYF TRBV27 - few TRBJ2-7
TGCGCCAGCAGCTCCGGGACAGGGGGCTACCGGGGTGAGCAGTTCTTC CASSSGTGGYRGEQFF TRBV5-1 TRBD1 few TRBJ2-1
TGTGCCAGCAGCCTCGGGCACAATGAGCAGTTCTTC CASSLGHNEQFF TRBV7-3 - many TRBJ2-1
TGTGCCAGCAGCTTACTTAGAGAGAACACTGAAGCTTTCTTT CASSLLRENTEAFF TRBV11-2 - - TRBJ1-1
TGTGCCAGCAGCTTAGTACTAAGGGGAAGGATGTTCGAGCAGTACTTC CASSLVLRGRMFEQYF TRBV7-9 - few TRBJ2-7